The 4 T cell receptor beta chains below were found in one sample sequenced in a study of CD8 T cells in ankylosing spondylitis. TCRdb ran MiXCR on the 5' RACE reads and lists one entry per CDR3 protein. In the table there are under 150,000 distinct CDR3 sequences, about an eighth of which are singletons. The specimen sequenced was blood, either unsorted or a sorted T cell fraction (not recorded which). These receptors all come from a female donor with ankylosing spondylitis or in good health (not recorded which).

Many counts were recorded for this clonotype. The chain employs TRBV18 and TRBJ2-2; 9 nucleotides line up with TRBD1. Germline loops: CDR1 KGHSH, CDR2 LQKENI. The CDR3 consists of 16 residues. With 5 bases clipped from V and 2 bases from J, the junction kept 6 bases outside the gene matches. DNA for the CDR3: TGTGCCAGCTCATCGCCGGGACAGGGTAACACCGGGGAGCTGTTTTTT. Amino acids: CASSSPGQGNTGELFF.

The rearrangement links TRBV14 to TRBJ1-6, with 7 bases lining up with TRBD1. With 4 bases clipped from V and 7 bases from J, the junction kept 4 bases outside the gene matches. Germline CDR1 is SGHDN and CDR2 is FVKESK. The CDR3 loop spans 14 amino acids. The CDR3 nucleotides are TGTGCCAGCAGCCTGGGGACAGCAAATTCACCCCTCCACTTT. Encoded protein: CASSLGTANSPLHF.

The V and J genes are TRBV20-1 and TRBJ2-7; tentative D call: TRBD1 (5 bases). CDR3 length: 15 residues. V was pared by 2 bases and J by 4 bases, with 18 bases between. Germline assignment: CDR1 DFQATT and CDR2 SNEGSKA (reference sequence). CDR3 in DNA: TGCAGTGCTAGAAAGACAGTCGGCAATTGGTACGAGCAGTACTTC. It codes for CSARKTVGNWYEQYF.

This clonotype was picked up many times. The chain couples TRBV10-3 to TRBJ2-1; the D gene is possibly TRBD2 (5 bases). The CDR3 loop spans 17 amino acids. Trimming stripped 3 bases from V and 6 bases from J, with 21 bases between. CDR1 and CDR2 (germline): ENHRY, SYGVKD. CDR3 DNA: TGTGCCATCAGTGACCGCCCCCCTCCCGAGGGTGGCAATGAGCAGTTCTTC. Amino acid sequence: CAISDRPPPEGGNEQFF.